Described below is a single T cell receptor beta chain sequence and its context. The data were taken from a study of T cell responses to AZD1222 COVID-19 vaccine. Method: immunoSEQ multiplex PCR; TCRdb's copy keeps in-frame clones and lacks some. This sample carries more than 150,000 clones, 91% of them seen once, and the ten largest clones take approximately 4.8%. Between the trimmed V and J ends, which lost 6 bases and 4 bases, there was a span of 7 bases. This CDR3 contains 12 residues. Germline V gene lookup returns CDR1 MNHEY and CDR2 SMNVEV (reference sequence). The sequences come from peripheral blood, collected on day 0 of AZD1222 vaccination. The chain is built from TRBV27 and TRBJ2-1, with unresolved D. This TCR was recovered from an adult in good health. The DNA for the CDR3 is TGTGCCAGCAGCCAACGGTACAATGAGCAGTTCTTC. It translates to CASSQRYNEQFF.